Presented here are 11 T cell receptor beta chains from one specimen sequenced in a study of beta chain features in type 1 diabetes (dated by TCRdb to 2017 to 2018). Libraries were built with the immunoSEQ multiplex PCR assay. The entire amount of isolated RNA was reverse transcribed using the High Capacity cDNA Reverse Transcription Kit, so the sequenced TCRB transcripts were expressed ones. Imported from immuneACCESS, the table was reduced by TCRdb to in-frame sequences with V and J called. These copies leave out some clones; in studies compared against another copy, an unresolved V gene accounts for under half, and the cause of the remainder is not known. Across this sample there are hundreds of thousands of clones, with about an eighth seen only once. Jointly, the top ten make up more than 0.045% of the sample. The source material was naive CD4+ T cells from blood. What this sample's cell subset or site label stands for: true naive CD4+ T cells. The receptors stem from a woman aged 18-30 years in good health.

V is TRBV7-2 and J is TRBJ2-7, with TRBD1 as a possible D gene (6 bases). Germline V lookup: CDR1 SGHTA, CDR2 FQGNSA. The CDR3 loop spans 15 amino acids. Trimming shortened V by 6 bases and J by 3 bases, and 18 bases separated the two germline ends. The chain's CDR3 is CASSQDRERFYEQYV. Here the CDR3 DNA reads TGTGCCAGCAGTCAGGACAGAGAGAGGTTCTACGAGCAGTACGTC.

V and J are TRBV2 and TRBJ1-1; D is unclear. Per germline, CDR1 SNHLY and CDR2 FYNNEI. V lost 5 bases, J lost 1 base, and 8 bases lay in between. The CDR3 spans 13 residues. CDR3 coding DNA: TGTGCCAGCAGTTGGACGGAGAACACTGAAGCTTTCTTT. It codes for CASSWTENTEAFF.

This clone was observed a handful of times. The CDR3, as DNA: TGCAGCGTTGGGAGTCCGGGGGTCGACTATGGCTACACCTTC. Translating gives CSVGSPGVDYGYTF. The chain employs TRBV29-1 and TRBJ1-2; TRBD1 is a possible D gene (5 bases). Deletions cut 4 bases from V and 3 bases from J, with 15 bases between. Germline V gives CDR1 SQVTM, CDR2 ANQGSEA. This CDR3 comprises 14 residues.

This chain links TRBV7-9 with TRBJ1-5; D is uncertain. V was trimmed by 2 bases and J by 6 bases, leaving 5 bases between them. This CDR3 contains 12 residues. Germline V gene sequence: CDR1 SEHNR, CDR2 FQNEAQ (reference sequence). CDR3 bases: TGTGCCAGCAGCTTACCGTTTCAGCCCCAGCATTTT. This codes for CASSLPFQPQHF.

This clone has more than one count but fewer than ten. The chain links TRBV4-3 to TRBJ2-7; 7 bases are shared with TRBD2. Germline values: CDR1 LGHNA, CDR2 YSLEER. V was clipped by 2 bases and J by 1 base; unmatched bases: 14. This CDR3 is 18 amino acids long. CDR3 nucleotides: TGCGCCAGCAGCCAAACGAAAGGTCTAGCGGATCGATCCTACGAGCAGTACTTC. This translates into CASSQTKGLADRSYEQYF.

The chain is built from TRBV29-1 and TRBJ2-5, with TRBD1 matching over 8 bases. V dropped 7 bases and J dropped 0; count of bases not matched to a gene: 13. CDR3 length equals 16 residues. The V gene's germline CDR1 is SQVTM and CDR2 ANQGSEA. CDR3 nucleotides: TGCAGCGCCATACCGTACAGGGGGGTACACCAAGAGACCCAGTACTTC. Amino acid sequence: CSAIPYRGVHQETQYF.

The V and J genes are TRBV7-2 and TRBJ2-1; 9 bases map to TRBD2. The germline V gene encodes CDR1 SGHTA and CDR2 FQGNSA. The junction had 10 bases not matched to a gene; V was cut back by 5 bases and J by 5 bases. This CDR3 comprises 16 residues. Written as DNA, the CDR3 is TGTGCCAGCAGCCTAGGTAGGGCTAGCGGGAACAATGAGCAGTTCTTC. Protein sequence: CASSLGRASGNNEQFF.

Regarding this clone: The same CDR3 arises from other DNA sequences in this sample as well. This chain joins TRBV9 and TRBJ2-3; D ambiguous. V was cut by 4 bases and J by 3 bases, with 3 bases left in between. Germline CDR1 and CDR2: SGDLS and YYNGEE. The CDR3 totals 11 residues. CDR3 in amino acids: CASSLTDTQYF. CDR3 nucleotides: TGTGCCAGCAGCCTAACAGATACGCAGTATTTT. Supplemented by reference TRBV9 and TRBJ2-3, the full variable domain reads DSGVTQTPKHLITATGQRVTLRCSPRSGDLSVYWYQQSLDQGLQFLIQYYNGEERAKGNILERFSAQQFPDLHSELNLSSLELGDSALYFCASSLTDTQYFGPGTRLTVL.

The chain links TRBV6-5 to TRBJ2-7, with D hard to call. Germline CDR1 is MNHEY and CDR2 is SVGAGI. The CDR3 length is 13 residues. Trimming cost V 0 bases and J 4 bases, with 7 bases left between them. CDR3: CASSYSNRYEQYF. For the CDR3, the DNA is TGTGCCAGCAGTTACTCGAACAGATACGAGCAGTACTTC.

The table lists this clone with a few counts. The rearrangement uses TRBV28 and TRBJ2-7; possible D gene TRBD1, 5 bases. Trimming left V 6 bases short and J 4 bases short, with 10 bases between. The CDR3 extends over 12 amino acids. The V gene's germline CDR1 is MDHEN and CDR2 SYDVKM. The CDR3 sequence is CASSSGQYEQYV. CDR3 nucleotides: TGTGCCAGCAGCTCCGGACAATACGAGCAGTACGTC.

The rearrangement links TRBV6-5 to TRBJ1-5, with D perhaps TRBD1 (6 bases). This CDR3 has 14 residues. Germline CDR1 and CDR2: MNHEY and SVGAGI. V was trimmed by 4 bases and J by 5 bases, leaving 12 bases between them. CDR3 nucleotide sequence: TGTGCCAGCAGTTCGTCCAGGGGACATCAGCCCCAGCATTTT. It is translated as CASSSSRGHQPQHF.